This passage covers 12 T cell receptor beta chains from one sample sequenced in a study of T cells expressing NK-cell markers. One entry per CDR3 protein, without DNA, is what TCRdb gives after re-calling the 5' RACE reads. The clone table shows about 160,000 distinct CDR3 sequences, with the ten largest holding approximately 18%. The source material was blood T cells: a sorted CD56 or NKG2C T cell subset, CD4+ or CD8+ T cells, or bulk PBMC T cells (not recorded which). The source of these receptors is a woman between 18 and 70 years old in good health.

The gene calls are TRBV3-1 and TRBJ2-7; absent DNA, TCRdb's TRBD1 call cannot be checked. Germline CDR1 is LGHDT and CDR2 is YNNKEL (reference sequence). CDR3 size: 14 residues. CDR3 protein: CASSRPGPYYEQYF.

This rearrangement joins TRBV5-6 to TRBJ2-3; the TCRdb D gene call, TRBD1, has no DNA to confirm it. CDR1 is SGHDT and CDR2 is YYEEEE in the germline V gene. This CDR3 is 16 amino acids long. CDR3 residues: CASSLSRQGARDTQYF.

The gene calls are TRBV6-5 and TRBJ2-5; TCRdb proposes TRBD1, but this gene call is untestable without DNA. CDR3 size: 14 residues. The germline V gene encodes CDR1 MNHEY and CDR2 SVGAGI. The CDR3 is CASSSERGGETQYF.

The CDR3 sequence: CASSLSGTANEKLFF. This chain links TRBV7-3 with TRBJ1-4. Germline lookup yields CDR1 SGHTA and CDR2 FQGTGA. This CDR3 has 15 amino acids.

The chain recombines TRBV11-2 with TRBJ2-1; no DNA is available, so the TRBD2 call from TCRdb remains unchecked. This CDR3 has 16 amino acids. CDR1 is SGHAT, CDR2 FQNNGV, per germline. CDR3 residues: CASSKGLVSSYNEQFF.

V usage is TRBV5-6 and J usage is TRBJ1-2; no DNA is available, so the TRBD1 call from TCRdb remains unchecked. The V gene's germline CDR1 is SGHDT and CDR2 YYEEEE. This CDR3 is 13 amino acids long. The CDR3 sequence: CASSPRTVGGYTF.

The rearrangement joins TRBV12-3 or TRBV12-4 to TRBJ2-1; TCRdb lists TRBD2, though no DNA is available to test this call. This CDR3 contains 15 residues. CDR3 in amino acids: CASRKGLFSYNEQFF.

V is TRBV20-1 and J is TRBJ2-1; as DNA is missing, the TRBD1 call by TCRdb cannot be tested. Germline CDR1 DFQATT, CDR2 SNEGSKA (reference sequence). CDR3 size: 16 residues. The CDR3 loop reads CSARRRDGRSYNEQFF.

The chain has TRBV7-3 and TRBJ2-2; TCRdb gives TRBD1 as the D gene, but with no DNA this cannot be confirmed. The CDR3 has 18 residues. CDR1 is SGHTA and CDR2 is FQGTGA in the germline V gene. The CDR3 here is CVSSLRGGAGANTGELFF.

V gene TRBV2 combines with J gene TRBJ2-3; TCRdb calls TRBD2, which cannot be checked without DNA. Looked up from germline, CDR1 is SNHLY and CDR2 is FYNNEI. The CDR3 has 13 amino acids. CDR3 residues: CARSGRGTDTQYF.

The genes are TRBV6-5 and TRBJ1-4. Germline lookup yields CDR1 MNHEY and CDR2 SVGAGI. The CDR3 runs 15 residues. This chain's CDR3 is CASSYSFRANEKLFF.

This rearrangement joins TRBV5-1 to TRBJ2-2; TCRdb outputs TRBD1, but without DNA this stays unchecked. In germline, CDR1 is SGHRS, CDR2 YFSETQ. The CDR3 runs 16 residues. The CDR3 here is CASSLLGATNAGELFF.